The 10 T cell receptor beta chains in this list originate from one sample, sequenced in a study of PD-1 blockade in classical Hodgkin lymphoma. Some clones are missing from TCRdb's copy, which holds only in-frame ones; the method was immunoSEQ multiplex PCR. This table has approximately 150,000 clones, less than 80% appearing once. The patients all showed relapse after autologous stem cell transplantation, while their brentuximab vedotin exposure varied. Sample: peripheral blood mononuclear cells (PBMCs), taken before the second cycle of nivolumab. Receptor source: a human donor with classical Hodgkin lymphoma.

This clone was recorded a few times. The identical CDR3 is also encoded by other nucleotide sequences in the sample. The DNA for the CDR3 is TGTGCCAGTAGTTCCCGGGAGACCCAGTACTTC. Translation: CASSSRETQYF. The V and J genes are TRBV19 and TRBJ2-5; D is unresolved. This CDR3 is 11 amino acids long. CDR1 is LNHDA and CDR2 is SQIVND in the germline V gene (reference sequence). The V end was cut by 5 bases, the J end by 5 bases, with 6 bases between.

The chain links TRBV19 to TRBJ1-2, with 8 bases that match TRBD1. Trimming removed 8 bases from V and 0 bases from J; junction bases left unmatched: 14. This CDR3 contains 17 residues. Germline V gene sequence: CDR1 LNHDA, CDR2 SQIVND (reference sequence). The CDR3 loop reads CASLTSGTGIPNYGYTF. CDR3 DNA: TGTGCCAGTCTGACTTCCGGGACAGGCATTCCTAACTATGGCTACACCTTC.

V usage is TRBV7-9 and J usage is TRBJ2-7, with 10 nucleotides matching TRBD2. There are 14 residues in the CDR3. Germline trimming cut 2 bases from V and 7 bases from J; bases unmatched to any gene: 5. In germline, CDR1 is SEHNR, CDR2 FQNEAQ (reference sequence). The CDR3: CASSLLAGEAEQYF. The CDR3 DNA reads TGTGCCAGCAGCTTACTAGCGGGAGAAGCGGAGCAGTACTTC.

A few counts support this clone. DNA for the CDR3: TGTGCCATCAGTGACTACAGCTATGGCTACACCTTC. Translated, it gives CAISDYSYGYTF. The rearrangement joins TRBV10-3 to TRBJ1-2; D is unclear. Per the germline V gene, CDR1 is ENHRY and CDR2 is SYGVKD. This CDR3 region has 12 residues. Trimming took off 3 bases at V and 4 bases at J, with 6 bases between the two ends.

The rearrangement links TRBV18 to TRBJ2-3; D gene ambiguous. This CDR3 is 13 amino acids long. Per the germline V gene, CDR1 is KGHSH and CDR2 is LQKENI. The germline V and J ends were trimmed by 2 bases and 2 bases, with 5 bases remaining between them. The CDR3 nucleotides are TGTGCCAGCTCACCAAGGGACACAGATACGCAGTATTTT. This gives the protein CASSPRDTDTQYF.

The V call is TRBV7-2, the J call TRBJ1-5, with D hard to call. This CDR3 region has 14 residues. Germline CDR1 and CDR2: SGHTA and FQGNSA. Trimming removed 1 base at V and 4 bases at J, with 8 bases between. In DNA form, the CDR3 reads TGTGCCAGCAGCTTAGGTCTGTGGAATCAGCCCCAGCATTTT. Protein product: CASSLGLWNQPQHF. Full variable domain (rest looked up from reference TRBV7-2 and TRBJ1-5): GAGVSQSPSNKVTEKGKDVELRCDPISGHTALYWYRQSLGQGLEFLIYFQGNSAPDKSGLPSDRFSAERTGGSVSTLTIQRTQQEDSAVYLCASSLGLWNQPQHFGDGTRLSIL.

In this sample, this clone turned up a few times. The chain uses TRBV9 and TRBJ2-2; 7 bases fit TRBD2. CDR3 length: 15 amino acids. Germline-derived CDR1 and CDR2 are SGDLS and YYNGEE. V shed 7 bases, J shed 0 bases, and the junction held 6 bases outside the gene matches. The CDR3 nucleotides read TGTGCCAGCGGAACTAGCGCTTCGAACACCGGGGAGCTGTTTTTT. Protein sequence: CASGTSASNTGELFF.

J is TRBJ1-6 and V is TRBV7-9, with D tentatively TRBD1 (5 bases). Trimming left V 2 bases short and J 7 bases short, with 12 bases between. The CDR3 runs to 15 residues. CDR1 and CDR2 (germline): SEHNR, FQNEAQ (reference sequence). CDR3 region: CASSLSSQGNSPLHF. CDR3 coding DNA: TGTGCCAGCAGCTTATCTAGCCAGGGCAATTCACCCCTCCACTTT.

The V gene is TRBV10-3, the J gene TRBJ2-1, with D tentatively TRBD1 (6 bases). Germline V lookup: CDR1 ENHRY, CDR2 SYGVKD. CDR3 length: 15 residues. Trimming left V 4 bases short and J 4 bases short, with 14 bases between. CDR3 nucleotides: TGTGCCATCAGTGGGGGGCCAGCCGCGTACAATGAGCAGTTCTTC. Amino acid sequence: CAISGGPAAYNEQFF.

The V call is TRBV6-5, the J call TRBJ2-2, with 7 bases lining up with TRBD1. Germline loops: CDR1 MNHEY, CDR2 SVGAGI. V lost 5 bases, J lost 6 bases, and 6 bases stayed unmatched. The CDR3 totals 14 residues. The CDR3 loop is CASSNIQGSGELFF. The CDR3 nucleotides are TGTGCCAGCAGTAATATACAGGGGTCCGGGGAGCTGTTTTTT.